Below, 22 T cell receptor beta chains from the same sample are listed, as sequenced in a study of OX40 agonist ivuxolimab in advanced cancers. Using immunoSEQ multiplex PCR, the repertoire was profiled, and TCRdb retains in-frame clones only, with some absent. Of about 66,000 clones in the sample, around 80% were seen once. The sequenced sample was CD4+ or CD8+ T cells sorted from blood, obtained in a trial of the OX40 agonist ivuxolimab. The receptors were sampled from an adult with an advanced solid tumor such as melanoma, head and neck, liver or kidney cancer.

The chain recombines TRBV5-1 with TRBJ2-3; D is unresolved. The length of the CDR3 is 11 residues. Looked up from germline, CDR1 is SGHRS and CDR2 is YFSETQ. Trimming removed 3 bases from V and 12 bases from J, with 11 bases in between. This chain's CDR3 is CASSSEIAQYF. In nucleotides, the CDR3 is TGCGCCAGCAGCTCGGAGATCGCTCAGTATTTT.

This clone has just a few counts. The chain combines TRBV9 with TRBJ2-2; 7 nucleotides agree with TRBD2. CDR1 SGDLS and CDR2 YYNGEE come from the germline V gene. V lost 3 bases to trimming and J lost 7 bases; unmatched junction nucleotides: 15. The CDR3 totals 17 residues. In DNA form, the CDR3 reads TGTGCCAGCAGCGAGGGGAGCGGGATAGAGATAGACGGGGAGCTGTTTTTT. The encoded protein is CASSEGSGIEIDGELFF. Using reference TRBV9 and TRBJ2-2 for the parts outside the CDR3, the full variable domain is DSGVTQTPKHLITATGQRVTLRCSPRSGDLSVYWYQQSLDQGLQFLIQYYNGEERAKGNILERFSAQQFPDLHSELNLSSLELGDSALYFCASSEGSGIEIDGELFFGEGSRLTVL.

The chain has TRBV19 and TRBJ1-1; 8 bases are a match to TRBD1. The CDR3 covers 15 residues. CDR1 LNHDA and CDR2 SQIVND come from the germline V gene (reference sequence). J lost 2 bases, V lost 5 bases, and 7 bases had no gene match. The CDR3 here is CASSSYRGGNTEAFF. The CDR3 nucleotides read TGTGCCAGTAGTTCATACAGGGGGGGAAACACTGAAGCTTTCTTT.

The chain carries TRBV6-5 and TRBJ2-5; no clear D. The last part of the DNA fits TRBJ2-7 better; the J call may be wrong. This CDR3 comprises 13 residues. Germline CDR1 MNHEY, CDR2 SVGAGI. This chain's CDR3 is CASSYSKGYEQYF. CDR3 bases: TGTGCCAGCAGTTACTCGAAAGGGTACGAGCAGTACTTC.

V usage is TRBV7-9 and J usage is TRBJ1-1; D perhaps matches TRBD1 (6 bases). The length of the CDR3 is 14 residues. Trimming took 8 bases from V and 1 from J, leaving 14 bases between them. Per germline, CDR1 SEHNR and CDR2 FQNEAQ (reference sequence). The CDR3 DNA reads TGTGCCAGCCAGATTACAGGGACGAACACTGAAGCTTTCTTT. Translating it yields CASQITGTNTEAFF. Variable domain in full (rest from reference TRBV7-9 and TRBJ1-1): DTGVSQNPRHKITKRGQNVTFRCDPISEHNRLYWYRQTLGQGPEFLTYFQNEAQLEKSRLLSDRFSAERPKGSFSTLEIQRTEQGDSAMYLCASQITGTNTEAFFGQGTRLTVV.

The V and J genes are TRBV7-2 and TRBJ2-5; D possibly corresponds to TRBD2 (7 bases). V was cut by 3 bases and J by 5 bases, with 13 bases left in between. There are 14 residues in the CDR3. Germline loops: CDR1 SGHTA, CDR2 FQGNSA. The CDR3 sequence: CASSFGGARETQYF. In DNA form, the CDR3 reads TGTGCCAGCAGCTTTGGGGGGGCGAGGGAGACCCAGTACTTC.

This clone showed up just once. The chain recombines TRBV7-2 with TRBJ1-5, with unresolved D. Trimming removed 5 bases at V and 0 bases at J, with 14 bases between. CDR1 is SGHTA, CDR2 FQGNSA, per germline. CDR3 length: 16 amino acids. The CDR3: CASSLGSWYSNQPQHF. The CDR3 nucleotides are TGTGCCAGCAGCCTAGGGTCATGGTATAGCAATCAGCCCCAGCATTTT.

The J gene is TRBJ2-1, the V gene TRBV18; D is unresolved. Trimming took off 2 bases at V and 10 bases at J, with 6 bases between the two ends. From germline, CDR1 is KGHSH and CDR2 LQKENI. This CDR3 has 11 amino acids. The CDR3 DNA is TGTGCCAGCTCACCATTGGGGGAGCAGTTCTTC. Translated, it gives CASSPLGEQFF.

The chain combines TRBV10-3 with TRBJ1-1; D perhaps matches TRBD1 (6 bases). The CDR3 has 13 amino acids. V shed 10 bases and J shed 5 bases, with 17 bases lying between them. In germline, CDR1 is ENHRY, CDR2 SYGVKD. This CDR3 reads CATQGNGETEAFF. The CDR3 DNA reads TGTGCCACGCAGGGGAACGGGGAAACTGAAGCTTTCTTT.

J is TRBJ2-7 and V is TRBV7-6; the D gene is possibly TRBD1 (6 bases). Germline CDR1 and CDR2: SGHVS and FNYEAQ. The V end was cut by 1 base, the J end by 3 bases, with 13 bases between. The CDR3 contains 15 residues. The CDR3 coding sequence is TGTGCCAGCAGCTTAGAGGCGGACAGTGGCTACGAGCAGTACTTC. Translated, it gives CASSLEADSGYEQYF.

This clone has just one count. This chain connects TRBV4-1 to TRBJ2-7; no clear D. V was cut by 0 bases and J by 5 bases, with 8 bases left in between. The germline V gene encodes CDR1 MGHRA and CDR2 YSYEKL. The CDR3 consists of 13 residues. The CDR3: CASSQDAGNEQYF. The CDR3, as DNA: TGCGCCAGCAGCCAAGATGCAGGTAACGAGCAGTACTTC.

On this clone: Being one base from a much bigger clone, this may be a read error. The V and J genes are TRBV6-5 and TRBJ2-2, with no clear D. The CDR3 loop spans 13 amino acids. Trimming pared 2 bases from V and 3 bases from J, leaving 4 bases between. The germline V gene encodes CDR1 MNHEY and CDR2 SVGAGI. Here the CDR3 reads CASSYTDTGELFF. CDR3 sequence (DNA): TGTGCCAGCAGTTACACGGACACCGGGGAGCTGTTTTTT.

Concerning this clone itself: One end of the junction varies from germline; a read error may be responsible. This rearrangement joins TRBV7-9 to TRBJ1-3; D is undetermined. The CDR3 extends over 14 amino acids. Germline values: CDR1 SEHNR, CDR2 FQNEAQ (reference sequence). The chain's CDR3 is CASSQDGTGNTIYF. For the CDR3, the DNA is TGCGCCAGCAGCCAAGATGGAACTGGAAACACCATATATTTT.

V is TRBV25-1 and J is TRBJ2-5, with 9 bases aligning to TRBD1. CDR3 length: 16 residues. Germline loops: CDR1 MGHDK, CDR2 SYGVNS. The V segment lost 4 bases and the J segment 5 bases; nucleotides outside the gene matches: 11. The CDR3 DNA follows: TGTGCCAGCAGTGCACCGGGACAGGGCGCCCGGGAGACCCAGTACTTC. Its protein is CASSAPGQGARETQYF.

CDR3 coding DNA: TGTGCCAGCAGCACTGGTAGGGCATCTGGAAACACCATATATTTT. This gives the protein CASSTGRASGNTIYF. The rearrangement uses TRBV21-1 and TRBJ1-3. TRBV21-1 is noted as a pseudogene. The CDR3 has 15 residues.

This clone has just a few counts. The chain uses TRBV2 and TRBJ1-1, with 8 bases identical to TRBD1. CDR3 length: 11 amino acids. The ends lost 6 bases at V and 6 bases at J; junction bases unmatched: 0. Per germline, CDR1 SNHLY and CDR2 FYNNEI. The CDR3 protein is CASRDRAEAFF. The CDR3 DNA reads TGTGCCAGCAGGGACAGGGCTGAAGCTTTCTTT.

This clone was detected a few times. The rearrangement joins TRBV9 to TRBJ2-2; D remains unclear. Trimming pared 0 bases from V and 3 bases from J, leaving 3 bases between. This CDR3 is built from 13 residues. Germline CDR1 is SGDLS and CDR2 is YYNGEE. The CDR3 region is CASSVGHTGELFF. CDR3 in DNA: TGTGCCAGCAGCGTAGGGCACACCGGGGAGCTGTTTTTT.

The V call is TRBV5-5, the J call TRBJ2-5; possibly TRBD1 for D (5 bases). The CDR3 loop spans 13 amino acids. Germline V CDR1 and CDR2: SGHKS, YYEKEE (reference sequence). V was trimmed by 0 bases and J by 5 bases, leaving 8 bases between them. The CDR3 region has the DNA TGTGCCAGCAGCTTGGTTTGGGGCGAGACCCAGTACTTC. This gives the protein CASSLVWGETQYF.

This clone has just one count. The chain recombines TRBV4-2 with TRBJ2-3, with D perhaps TRBD2 (6 bases). CDR3 length: 14 amino acids. V lost 5 bases, J lost 0 bases, and 9 bases lay in between. Germline CDR1 LGHNA, CDR2 YNFKEQ. CDR3 sequence reads: CASSGGASTDTQYF. The CDR3 DNA follows: TGTGCCAGCAGCGGCGGGGCCAGCACAGATACGCAGTATTTT.

In its sample, this clone was seen a few times. The chain has TRBV9 and TRBJ1-1; no clear D. V was shortened by 3 bases and J by 0 bases, with 9 bases between the two germline ends. The CDR3 totals 14 residues. Germline CDR1 SGDLS, CDR2 YYNGEE. The CDR3 bases are TGTGCCAGCAGCGAGGGCATTTTGAACACTGAAGCTTTCTTT. Amino acids: CASSEGILNTEAFF.

CDR3 sequence: CASSRGQARYEQYF. CDR3 bases: TGTGCCAGCAGCCGGGGACAAGCCAGATACGAGCAGTACTTC. This chain links TRBV28 with TRBJ2-7; the D gene is possibly TRBD1 (6 bases). Germline assignment: CDR1 MDHEN and CDR2 SYDVKM. V lost 6 bases to trimming and J lost 4 bases, with 16 bases between them. This CDR3 has 14 residues.

CDR3 residues: CASKVGSSNTEAFF. CDR3 sequence (DNA): TGTGCCAGCAAGGTAGGCAGTTCGAACACTGAAGCTTTCTTT. The chain combines TRBV7-3 with TRBJ1-1; no definite D call. CDR3 size: 14 residues. Germline CDR1 reads SGHTA; CDR2 reads FQGTGA. V lost 7 bases to trimming and J lost 1 base, with 13 bases between them.